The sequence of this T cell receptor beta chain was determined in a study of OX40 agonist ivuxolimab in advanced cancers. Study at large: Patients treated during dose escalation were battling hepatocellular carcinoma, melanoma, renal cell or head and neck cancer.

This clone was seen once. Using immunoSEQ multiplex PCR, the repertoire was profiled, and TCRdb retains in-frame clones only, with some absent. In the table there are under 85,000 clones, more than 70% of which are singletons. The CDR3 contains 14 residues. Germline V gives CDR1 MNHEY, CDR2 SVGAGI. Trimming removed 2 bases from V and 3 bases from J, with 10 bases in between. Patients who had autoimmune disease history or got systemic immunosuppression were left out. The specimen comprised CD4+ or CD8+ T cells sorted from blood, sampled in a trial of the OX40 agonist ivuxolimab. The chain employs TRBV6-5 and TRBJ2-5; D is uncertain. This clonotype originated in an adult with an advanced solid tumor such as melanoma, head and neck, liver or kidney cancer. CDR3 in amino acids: CASSYQVAEETQYF. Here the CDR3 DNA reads TGTGCCAGCAGTTACCAAGTGGCGGAAGAGACCCAGTACTTC.